This TCR beta chain was sequenced in a study of shared clonotypes between healthy human individuals. Assay: immunoSEQ multiplex PCR; the TCRdb copy retains only in-frame clones and omits some. The sample includes 1,400,000 or so clones, less than 99% of them seen just once. Germline CDR1 is MDHEN and CDR2 is SYDVKM. Trimming took 7 bases from V and 5 from J, leaving 12 bases between them. The CDR3 sequence is 12 residues long. This TCR was recovered from a man younger than 45 in good health. Sequencing was done on a sample of naive CD4+ T cells sorted from blood. This sample's subset: CD45RA+ positively selected. The V gene is TRBV28, the J gene TRBJ2-7; D unresolved. The CDR3 DNA sequence: TGTGCCAGCACATCCCAGGCCCACGAGCAGTACTTC. Protein product: CASTSQAHEQYF.